These 7 T cell receptor beta chains were sequenced from one sample in a study of T cell responses to AZD1222 COVID-19 vaccine. Measured with immunoSEQ multiplex PCR; TCRdb has only the in-frame clones, and not every one. The data contain under 150,000 clones, about 91% of them singletons. Specimen: peripheral blood, collected on day 0 of AZD1222 vaccination. The origin of the receptors is an adult in good health.

This clone was recorded only once. V usage is TRBV9 and J usage is TRBJ1-5, with D maybe TRBD1 (6 bases). The CDR3 spans 15 residues. Germline V gene data show CDR1 as SGDLS and CDR2 as YYNGEE. The V end was cut by 4 bases, the J end by 4 bases, with 15 bases between. The CDR3 spells CASSPLDRENQPQHF. As DNA, the CDR3 is TGTGCCAGCAGCCCTTTGGACAGAGAAAATCAGCCCCAGCATTTT.

This clone occurred once. The chain combines TRBV29-1 with TRBJ1-1, with 8 nucleotides matching TRBD1. Germline values: CDR1 SQVTM, CDR2 ANQGSEA. The CDR3 is 12 residues long. The V segment lost 7 bases and the J segment 5 bases; nucleotides outside the gene matches: 6. This chain's CDR3 is CSGGQGVTEAFF. For the CDR3, the DNA is TGCAGCGGAGGACAGGGCGTGACTGAAGCTTTCTTT.

The rearrangement joins TRBV9 to TRBJ1-2, with D possibly TRBD1 on 6 matching bases. This CDR3 region has 17 residues. The germline gives CDR1 SGDLS, CDR2 YYNGEE. V dropped 4 bases and J dropped 1 base, with 20 bases sitting between them. CDR3 coding DNA: TGTGCCAGCAGCACCCCTGGGGCATACAGGGATAACTATGGCTACACCTTC. Translation gives CASSTPGAYRDNYGYTF.

The genes are TRBV2 and TRBJ1-5; D not certain. The V gene lost 6 bases and the J gene lost 2 bases, with 8 bases spanning the gap. The CDR3 is 13 residues long. CDR1 and CDR2 (germline): SNHLY, FYNNEI. This CDR3 reads CASSVGRNQPQHF. The CDR3 coding sequence is TGTGCCAGCAGCGTCGGCCGCAATCAGCCCCAGCATTTT.

In its sample, this clone was seen once. V gene TRBV7-9 combines with J gene TRBJ2-7, with 9 bases lining up with TRBD1. The CDR3 loop spans 12 amino acids. Germline V gene sequence: CDR1 SEHNR, CDR2 FQNEAQ (reference sequence). Trimming took 5 bases from V and 11 from J; bases not matched to a gene: 7. The CDR3 DNA sequence: TGTGCCAGCAGCGGATCCGACAGGGGGGAGTACTTC. Its translation is CASSGSDRGEYF.

The chain has TRBV4-3 and TRBJ1-3; D is unclear. V lost 0 bases and J 2 bases, leaving 8 bases between the germline ends. CDR1 LGHNA and CDR2 YSLEER come from the germline V gene. This CDR3 region has 15 residues. The CDR3 DNA reads TGCGCCAGCAGCCAAGAACCCAGTGCTGGAAACACCATATATTTT. It codes for CASSQEPSAGNTIYF.

This rearrangement joins TRBV2 to TRBJ1-2; 7 bases are shared with TRBD1. CDR3 size: 13 residues. After removal of 4 bases from V and 8 bases from J, the junction contained 7 bases not matched to a gene. In germline, CDR1 is SNHLY, CDR2 FYNNEI. The CDR3 bases are TGTGCCAGCAGTGGACAGGGCGCTCTGGGCTACACCTTC. It encodes CASSGQGALGYTF. Using reference TRBV2 and TRBJ1-2 for the parts outside the CDR3, the full variable domain is EPEVTQTPSHQVTQMGQEVILRCVPISNHLYFYWYRQILGQKVEFLVSFYNNEISEKSEIFDDQFSVERPDGSNFTLKIRSTKLEDSAMYFCASSGQGALGYTFGSGTRLTVV.